Following are 10 T cell receptor beta chains from one sample sequenced in a study of OX40 agonist ivuxolimab in advanced cancers. Generated by immunoSEQ multiplex PCR, the TCRdb table keeps only in-frame clones and is missing some. The table has tens of thousands of clones, roughly 78% seen once; the top ten hold about 1.8%. The sample consisted of CD4+ or CD8+ T cells sorted from blood, taken in a trial of the OX40 agonist ivuxolimab. The receptors here all came from an adult with an advanced solid tumor such as melanoma, head and neck, liver or kidney cancer.

The V call is TRBV4-1, the J call TRBJ2-4; 12 positions match TRBD1. After removal of 3 bases from V and 8 bases from J, the junction contained 5 bases not matched to a gene. The V gene's germline CDR1 is MGHRA and CDR2 YSYEKL. The CDR3 consists of 15 residues. CDR3 DNA sequence: TGCGCCAGCAGCCAGGGACAGGGGGCTCGGGACATTCAGTACTTC. This encodes CASSQGQGARDIQYF.

The gene calls are TRBV7-8 and TRBJ2-3; D remains ambiguous. Between the trimmed V and J ends, which lost 8 bases and 4 bases, there was a span of 7 bases. The CDR3 is 11 residues long. Germline values: CDR1 SGHVS, CDR2 FQNEAQ. CDR3 nucleotide sequence: TGTGCCAGCGTACTGGCAGATACGCAGTATTTT. Translation: CASVLADTQYF.

The V gene is TRBV11-2, the J gene TRBJ2-3, with a tentative D call TRBD2 (5 bases). The CDR3 sequence is 15 residues long. The germline CDR1 and CDR2 sequences are SGHAT and FQNNGV. V lost 5 bases and J lost 0, with 12 bases in between. CDR3 coding DNA: TGTGCCAGCAGCGTCGCTAGCAGGAGCACAGATACGCAGTATTTT. This translates into CASSVASRSTDTQYF.

The rearrangement uses TRBV27 and TRBJ2-1; D is tentatively TRBD1 or TRBD2 (5 bases each). Trimming pared 7 bases from V and 3 bases from J, leaving 16 bases between. CDR1 is MNHEY, CDR2 SMNVEV, per germline (reference sequence). This CDR3 comprises 15 residues. The CDR3 sequence is CASTLGVGRYNEQFF. CDR3 in DNA: TGTGCCAGCACCCTGGGGGTGGGACGCTACAATGAGCAGTTCTTC.

In its sample, this clone was seen once. V and J are TRBV9 and TRBJ1-1; D may be TRBD1 (6 bases). There are 15 residues in the CDR3. Looked up from germline, CDR1 is SGDLS and CDR2 is YYNGEE. Trimming stripped 0 bases from V and 4 bases from J, with 13 bases between. CDR3 sequence (DNA): TGTGCCAGCAGCGTAGGGGACGCACAGGGCACTGAAGCTTTCTTT. Its protein is CASSVGDAQGTEAFF.

This clone was counted a few times. The chain joins TRBV11-2 to TRBJ2-4, with D unresolved. The CDR3 totals 16 residues. The germline CDR1 and CDR2 sequences are SGHAT and FQNNGV. Trimming removed 6 bases at V and 3 bases at J, with 18 bases between. CDR3 bases: TGTGCCAGCAGTCCTACACGAGAGACACTCAAAAACATTCAGTACTTC. Residues: CASSPTRETLKNIQYF.

The V call is TRBV10-3, the J call TRBJ1-5; D unresolved. CDR1 is ENHRY, CDR2 SYGVKD, per germline. This CDR3 region has 14 residues. V lost 3 bases and J lost 0, with 6 bases in between. The CDR3 protein is CAISDSDSNQPQHF. The CDR3 region has the DNA TGTGCCATCAGTGATTCAGATAGCAATCAGCCCCAGCATTTT.

The chain is built from TRBV19 and TRBJ2-7; D possibly corresponds to TRBD2 (5 bases). This CDR3 has 12 amino acids. In germline, CDR1 is LNHDA, CDR2 SQIVND (reference sequence). The V gene lost 11 bases and the J gene lost 0 bases, with 11 bases spanning the gap. CDR3 nucleotides: TGTGCCTCCGCGGGTCTCTCCTACGAGCAGTACTTC. The encoded protein is CASAGLSYEQYF.

This clone was observed once. The chain carries TRBV7-8 and TRBJ1-5, with TRBD1 identical over 8 bases. Losses at the gene ends were 4 bases for V and 8 bases for J; bases not matched to a gene: 10. CDR1 and CDR2 (germline): SGHVS, FQNEAQ. The CDR3 extends over 15 amino acids. CDR3 sequence (DNA): TGTGCCAGCAGCTCCCTCCAGGGGGCTAAGGAGCCCCAGCATTTT. This sequence encodes CASSSLQGAKEPQHF.

The V call is TRBV19, the J call TRBJ2-2; TRBD1 matches at 8 bases. From germline, CDR1 is LNHDA and CDR2 SQIVND (reference sequence). The J segment lost 4 bases and the V segment lost 7 bases, leaving 8 bases of the junction unmatched. This CDR3 spans 15 amino acids. Here the CDR3 DNA reads TGTGCCAGTAAAGGACAGGGATCGATCACCGGGGAGCTGTTTTTT. This gives the protein CASKGQGSITGELFF.